The rows below give T cell receptor beta chains drawn from one sample of a study of T cells after yellow fever vaccination. TCRdb fed the 5' RACE reads into MiXCR, producing one record per CDR3 protein. The repertoire holds tens of thousands of distinct CDR3 sequences, with around 7.3% as singletons. The sequences come from CD8+ T cells sorted from PBMCs, collected on the day of the yellow fever booster vaccination. These receptors were taken from a man aged 25 to 40 who received the YFV17D yellow fever vaccine. Both conserved end residues are part of each CDR3. Fields, in order: V gene, J gene, clone size, D gene, CDR3 protein, CDR3 DNA. A D gene is named only where the DNA matches it firmly. The size field is filled for only some rows; it gives once, few, many or a size class.

TRBV4-3	TRBJ2-3	few	.	CASSQTTVRWDTQYF	TGCGCCAGCAGCCAGACAACCGTAAGGTGGGATACGCAGTATTTT
TRBV30	TRBJ2-7	few	.	CAWMVRGEQYF	TGTGCCTGGATGGTTCGGGGCGAGCAGTACTTC
TRBV6-5	TRBJ1-2	.	TRBD1	CASIPRTGRVYGYTF	TGTGCCAGCATCCCGCGGACAGGGAGGGTTTATGGCTACACCTTC
TRBV12-5	TRBJ2-3	many	.	CASGLSEALAQYF	TGTGCTAGTGGTTTGTCGGAGGCTTTAGCGCAGTATTTT
TRBV5-6	TRBJ2-1	many	TRBD2	CASSSGGKDEQFF	TGTGCCAGCAGCTCCGGGGGGAAGGATGAGCAGTTCTTC
TRBV6-5	TRBJ2-1	many	.	CASRTGVYEQFF	TGTGCCAGCAGAACCGGGGTCTATGAGCAGTTCTTC
TRBV6-2/TRBV6-3	TRBJ2-1	.	.	CATELGDEQFF	TGTGCCACCGAGCTGGGGGATGAGCAGTTCTTC
TRBV29-1	TRBJ2-7	many	.	CPRDTNYEQYF	TGCCCGCGGGACACCAACTACGAGCAGTACTTC
TRBV29-1	TRBJ2-7	few	.	CSVSDGSSYEQYF	TGCAGCGTTTCGGACGGAAGCTCCTACGAGCAGTACTTC
TRBV2	TRBJ2-7	few	.	CASSEPSGQEADEQYF	TGTGCCAGCAGTGAACCTAGCGGACAGGAGGCCGACGAGCAGTACTTC
TRBV12-3/TRBV12-4	TRBJ2-3	.	.	CASTSITDTQYF	TGTGCCAGCACCAGCATTACAGATACGCAGTATTTT
TRBV5-1	TRBJ2-7	few	.	CASSLVVDYEQYF	TGCGCCAGCAGCTTGGTTGTCGACTACGAGCAGTACTTC
TRBV19	TRBJ2-1	.	TRBD2	CASSSLAGVNEQFF	TGTGCCAGTAGTAGTCTAGCGGGAGTCAATGAGCAGTTCTTC
TRBV6-2/TRBV6-3	TRBJ2-5	many	.	CASSYSRAQETQYF	TGTGCCAGCAGTTACAGCCGGGCCCAAGAGACCCAGTACTTC
TRBV11-2	TRBJ2-1	few	TRBD2	CASSYERGPPNEQFF	TGTGCCAGCAGCTATGAGCGGGGGCCCCCCAATGAGCAGTTCTTC
TRBV9	TRBJ2-1	.	.	CASEPNGQFF	TGTGCCAGTGAACCCAATGGGCAGTTCTTC
TRBV7-9	TRBJ1-2	few	.	CASSSTLTDYGYTF	TGTGCCAGCAGCTCCACACTAACGGACTATGGCTACACCTTC
TRBV5-8	TRBJ2-7	.	.	CASSLADVEQYF	TGTGCCAGCAGCTTGGCCGACGTCGAGCAGTACTTC
TRBV5-4	TRBJ2-1	few	.	CASSSSNNEQFF	TGTGCCAGCAGCTCTAGCAACAATGAGCAGTTCTTC
TRBV19	TRBJ2-7	few	.	CASAGRTSYEQYF	TGTGCCAGCGCGGGACGGACCTCCTACGAGCAGTACTTC
TRBV5-5	TRBJ2-2	few	.	CASSPGDSPSGELFF	TGTGCCAGCAGCCCGGGGGACAGTCCTAGCGGGGAGCTGTTTTTT
TRBV7-9	TRBJ1-1	few	TRBD1	CASREVQGATEAFF	TGTGCCAGCAGGGAAGTACAGGGGGCGACTGAAGCTTTCTTT
TRBV10-2	TRBJ2-7	.	TRBD2	CASSETSGFYEQYF	TGCGCCAGCAGTGAAACTAGCGGTTTCTACGAGCAGTACTTC
TRBV11-2	TRBJ2-7	.	TRBD1	CASSDWGQPYEQYF	TGTGCCAGCAGCGACTGGGGACAGCCCTACGAGCAGTACTTC
TRBV23-1	TRBJ2-1	many	TRBD2	CASSRWTSGHYSYNEQFF	TGCGCCAGCAGTCGGTGGACTAGCGGGCATTACTCCTACAATGAGCAGTTCTTC
TRBV18	TRBJ2-7	.	.	CASSASSGENSYEQYF	TGTGCCAGCTCGGCGAGTTCGGGGGAAAATTCCTACGAGCAGTACTTC
TRBV28	TRBJ2-7	few	TRBD1	CASRGQVSYEQYF	TGTGCCAGCCGCGGACAGGTTTCCTACGAGCAGTACTTC
TRBV4-3	TRBJ1-1	few	.	CASSQEPTGTEAFF	TGCGCCAGCAGCCAAGAGCCCACCGGGACTGAAGCTTTCTTT
TRBV4-3	TRBJ2-2	.	TRBD1	CASSRGQGVVTGELFF	TGCGCCAGCAGCCGGGGACAGGGGGTAGTCACCGGGGAGCTGTTTTTT
TRBV4-3	TRBJ2-3	.	.	CASSQDSGAQYF	TGCGCCAGCAGCCAAGATTCGGGTGCGCAGTATTTT
TRBV6-1	TRBJ2-7	few	TRBD1	CASGTGGKYEQYF	TGTGCCAGCGGGACAGGGGGCAAGTACGAGCAGTACTTC
TRBV7-2	TRBJ2-7	many	TRBD1	CASSMDRAQYF	TGTGCCAGCAGCATGGACAGGGCGCAGTACTTC